There are a few counts of the clone carrying this TCR beta chain. Its specificity is not known. Using its own MiXCR run on the reads, TCRdb lists one record per CDR3 protein. Seen here are about 890,000 distinct CDR3 sequences, roughly 30% observed once, and the top ten hold roughly an eighth. The source of the sample is a study of T cell repertoires in cytomegalovirus infection. Study background: Shared public TCR beta signatures pointed to both CMV infection and a matching HLA type. Study conclusions and caveats: Using cumulative public TCR beta family frequency, the authors identified those who carried CMV together with the relevant HLA.

The CDR3 is 14 amino acids. Germline CDR1 reads MNHEY; CDR2 reads SVGEGT. V lost 0 bases to trimming and J lost 3 bases, with 6 bases between them. The TCR sequence derives from a human donor in good health (CMV status not recorded). Some clones in this sample may be carry-over from other donors' samples. The chain carries TRBV6-2 or TRBV6-3 and TRBJ2-1; tentative D call: TRBD2 (6 bases). The material was cultured CD8+ T cells from PBMCs, obtained from culture after CMV antigen stimulation. CDR3 amino acids: CASSYSGLYNEQFF. CDR3 nucleotides: TGTGCCAGCAGTTACTCGGGACTCTACAATGAGCAGTTCTTC.